Each of the 19 T cell receptor beta chains below was sequenced from the same sample in a study of shared clonotypes between healthy human individuals. TCRdb's table, derived via immunoSEQ multiplex PCR, lists solely in-frame clones and lacks some. This table holds roughly 2.6 million clones, more than 90% found once. Material: naive CD4+ T cells sorted from blood. Subset: CD45RA+ positively selected. These receptors were obtained from a man between 18 and 35 years old in good health.

This chain uses TRBV10-3 with TRBJ2-7; 9 bases align to TRBD2. This CDR3 is 15 amino acids long. Germline values: CDR1 ENHRY, CDR2 SYGVKD. CDR3 in DNA: TGTGCTCATAGTACCGGACGACTAGCGGAATACGAGCAGTACTTC. Its translation is CAHSTGRLAEYEQYF.

The CDR3 is CAWSAIRGTEAFF. The CDR3 nucleotides read TGTGCCTGGAGCGCGATCCGAGGGACTGAAGCTTTCTTT. This chain links TRBV30 with TRBJ1-1; D ambiguous. The V end was cut by 3 bases, the J end by 5 bases, with 13 bases between. Germline V gene sequence: CDR1 GTSNPN, CDR2 SVGIG (reference sequence). The CDR3 length is 13 residues.

This clone was counted once. V gene TRBV11-2 combines with J gene TRBJ2-3; D gene ambiguous. V lost 6 bases and J lost 3, with 19 bases in between. This CDR3 has 16 residues. CDR1 is SGHAT and CDR2 is FQNNGV in the germline V gene. In nucleotides, the CDR3 is TGTGCCAGCAGTTCCTCGGGTAGGGATAGAACAGATACGCAGTATTTT. This sequence encodes CASSSSGRDRTDTQYF.

The genes are TRBV7-2 and TRBJ2-2; D may be TRBD1 or TRBD2 (5 bases each). This CDR3 contains 14 residues. Trimming took off 2 bases at V and 4 bases at J, with 8 bases between the two ends. Germline CDR1 and CDR2: SGHTA and FQGNSA. The CDR3 DNA reads TGTGCCAGCAGCTTACAGGGACGCACCGGGGAGCTGTTTTTT. This translates into CASSLQGRTGELFF. Based on the CDR3 plus reference TRBV7-2 and TRBJ2-2, the full variable domain is GAGVSQSPSNKVTEKGKDVELRCDPISGHTALYWYRQSLGQGLEFLIYFQGNSAPDKSGLPSDRFSAERTGGSVSTLTIQRTQQEDSAVYLCASSLQGRTGELFFGEGSRLTVL.

J is TRBJ2-7 and V is TRBV6-1, with 8 bases identical to TRBD2. V dropped 7 bases and J dropped 0; count of bases not matched to a gene: 5. Germline V CDR1 and CDR2: MNHNS, SASEGT. The CDR3 covers 14 residues. The CDR3 DNA follows: TGTGCCAGCATAACGCGGGAGGCCTCCTACGAGCAGTACTTC. Encoded protein: CASITREASYEQYF.

The V gene is TRBV2, the J gene TRBJ1-6; D is ambiguous. This CDR3 contains 15 residues. CDR1 and CDR2 (germline): SNHLY, FYNNEI. Deletions cut 1 base from V and 4 bases from J, with 8 bases between. CDR3 DNA sequence: TGTGCCAGCAGTGAAGATGACACTTATAATTCACCCCTCCACTTT. This codes for CASSEDDTYNSPLHF.

This clone was seen once. This chain uses TRBV28 with TRBJ2-2, with D perhaps TRBD1 or TRBD2 (5 bases each). Germline CDR1 and CDR2: MDHEN and SYDVKM. V dropped 5 bases and J dropped 0 bases, with 25 bases sitting between them. The CDR3 totals 20 residues. In DNA, the CDR3 is TGTGCCAGCAGTCCCCCCCCAGGGAGCCAGATTAATTCGAACACCGGGGAGCTGTTTTTT. Protein sequence: CASSPPPGSQINSNTGELFF.

This clone showed up just once. The genes are TRBV19 and TRBJ1-3, with D perhaps matching TRBD1 (5 bases). The CDR3 has 14 amino acids. From germline, CDR1 is LNHDA and CDR2 SQIVND (reference sequence). V was pared by 7 bases and J by 0 bases, with 10 bases between. The CDR3 protein is CASKRTISGNTIYF. The CDR3 DNA reads TGTGCCAGTAAAAGGACAATCTCTGGAAACACCATATATTTT.

For this clone: The sample has other DNA sequences that encode this CDR3 too. This chain joins TRBV5-6 and TRBJ1-5; no definite D call. V lost 1 base, J lost 4 bases, and 6 bases lay in between. The CDR3 covers 13 residues. Germline CDR1 reads SGHDT; CDR2 reads YYEEEE. CDR3 in DNA: TGTGCCAGCAGCTTGTCCGGGAATCAGCCCCAGCATTTT. It codes for CASSLSGNQPQHF. Drawing the rest from reference TRBV5-6 and TRBJ1-5, the complete variable domain is DAGVTQSPTHLIKTRGQQVTLRCSPKSGHDTVSWYQQALGQGPQFIFQYYEEEERQRGNFPDRFSGHQFPNYSSELNVNALLLGDSALYLCASSLSGNQPQHFGDGTRLSIL.

This sequence joins TRBV6-1 and TRBJ1-6; 8 bases line up with TRBD1. Germline V gene sequence: CDR1 MNHNS, CDR2 SASEGT. CDR3 length: 17 residues. V shed 2 bases and J 3 bases; nucleotides not matched to a gene: 6. CDR3 sequence: CASSEMQGAVYNSPLHF. The CDR3 nucleotides are TGTGCCAGCAGTGAAATGCAGGGGGCTGTCTATAATTCACCCCTCCACTTT.

The chain couples TRBV7-2 to TRBJ1-1, with unresolved D. This CDR3 is built from 14 residues. The V end lost 5 bases, the J end lost 5 bases, and 15 bases lay between the germline ends. Per germline, CDR1 SGHTA and CDR2 FQGNSA. As DNA, the CDR3 is TGTGCCAGCAGCCCGGGCCCCCTTAGTACTGAAGCTTTCTTT. This translates into CASSPGPLSTEAFF.

The chain carries TRBV10-1 and TRBJ2-1; TRBD1 aligns across 9 bases. CDR3 length: 14 amino acids. Germline CDR1 WNHNN, CDR2 SYGVQD (reference sequence). V lost 2 bases and J lost 5; bases outside the gene matches: 1. Here the CDR3 DNA reads TGCGCCAGCAGTGAGGACAGGGGGGACAATGAGCAGTTCTTC. Amino acid sequence: CASSEDRGDNEQFF.

The chain is built from TRBV28 and TRBJ1-6; no definite D call. This CDR3 has 15 amino acids. Germline V gene lookup returns CDR1 MDHEN and CDR2 SYDVKM. V shed 7 bases and J shed 6 bases, with 16 bases lying between them. The CDR3 DNA reads TGTGCCAGCAAAAGATCGCGGGTCTCTAATTCACCCCTCCACTTT. The encoded protein is CASKRSRVSNSPLHF.

The V and J genes are TRBV10-3 and TRBJ1-5; TRBD1 is a possible D gene (6 bases). V was pared by 3 bases and J by 2 bases, with 14 bases between. CDR3 length: 16 residues. CDR1 is ENHRY, CDR2 SYGVKD, per germline. CDR3 in amino acids: CAISEGSTGRNQPQHF. CDR3 nucleotide sequence: TGTGCCATCAGTGAAGGGAGCACAGGGCGCAATCAGCCCCAGCATTTT.

The chain employs TRBV5-6 and TRBJ1-2; TRBD1 aligns across 7 bases. Unmatched junction bases numbered 12, after V lost 3 bases and J lost 1 base. The CDR3 is 17 residues long. CDR1 and CDR2 (germline): SGHDT, YYEEEE. The CDR3 DNA reads as TGTGCCAGCAGCTATTTGCTACAGGGGCGGAATAACTATGGCTACACCTTC. It encodes CASSYLLQGRNNYGYTF. Drawing the rest from reference TRBV5-6 and TRBJ1-2, the complete variable domain is DAGVTQSPTHLIKTRGQQVTLRCSPKSGHDTVSWYQQALGQGPQFIFQYYEEEERQRGNFPDRFSGHQFPNYSSELNVNALLLGDSALYLCASSYLLQGRNNYGYTFGSGTRLTVV.

The V call is TRBV2, the J call TRBJ2-6; maybe TRBD1 (6 bases). Germline V gene lookup returns CDR1 SNHLY and CDR2 FYNNEI. The length of the CDR3 is 16 residues. V lost 6 bases to trimming and J lost 0 bases, with 12 bases between them. The CDR3 region has the DNA TGTGCCAGCAGAGGGACATTTAGCTCTGGGGCCAACGTCCTGACTTTC. It yields the protein CASRGTFSSGANVLTF.

This chain connects TRBV7-2 to TRBJ2-3; TRBD1 matches at 10 bases. J lost 2 bases, V lost 5 bases, and 10 bases had no gene match. The CDR3 is made up of 17 amino acids. The germline V gene encodes CDR1 SGHTA and CDR2 FQGNSA. The CDR3, as DNA: TGTGCCAGCAGCCAGCGCGGGGGACAGGGGTACACAGATACGCAGTATTTT. It codes for CASSQRGGQGYTDTQYF.

This rearrangement joins TRBV30 to TRBJ2-7; no reliable D call. The CDR3 contains 14 residues. Trimming left V 2 bases short and J 5 bases short, with 16 bases between. CDR1 and CDR2 (germline): GTSNPN, SVGIG (reference sequence). CDR3 DNA: TGTGCCTGGAGTCCTCTTATACGACGAGACGAGCAGTACTTC. Translation: CAWSPLIRRDEQYF.

The chain couples TRBV15 to TRBJ2-1; D is undetermined. Trimming removed 1 base at V and 0 bases at J, with 4 bases between. The germline CDR1 and CDR2 sequences are LNHNV and YYDKDF (reference sequence). The CDR3 consists of 14 residues. The CDR3 region has the DNA TGTGCCACCAGCAGAGTAGGCTCCTACAATGAGCAGTTCTTC. This sequence encodes CATSRVGSYNEQFF.